This T cell receptor (beta chain) was obtained from a study of TIL therapy for anti-PD-1-resistant metastatic lung cancer. This CDR3 is built from 14 residues. V was trimmed by 1 base and J by 5 bases, leaving 8 bases between them. The V gene's germline CDR1 is LNHDA and CDR2 SQIVND (reference sequence). In this sample, this clone is medium-sized. This was the immunoSEQ v3 assay. Only in-frame clones appear in the TCRdb table, and some are missing; sequencing was by immunoSEQ multiplex PCR. This table holds 7,600 or so clones, about 64% found once. Time point here: pre-treatment sample, taken before nivolumab and TIL therapy. Most excised metastases sampled were pleural nodules or supraclavicular lymph nodes.

This TCR was recovered from a person between 30 and 80 years old with non-small cell lung cancer. The sequencing used tumor tissue, collected at baseline. The chain links TRBV19 to TRBJ1-4, with D unresolved. This CDR3 is CASSIGQLNEKLFF. CDR3 bases: TGTGCCAGTAGTATAGGCCAGTTGAATGAAAAACTGTTTTTT. Looking up the rest from reference TRBV19 and TRBJ1-4 gives the full variable domain: DGGITQSPKYLFRKEGQNVTLSCEQNLNHDAMYWYRQDPGQGLRLIYYSQIVNDFQKGDIAEGYSVSREKKESFPLTVTSAQKNPTAFYLCASSIGQLNEKLFFGSGTQLSVL.